These 19 T cell receptor beta chains share one sample of origin, sequenced in a study of blood T cell repertoires in COVID-19. Some clones are missing from TCRdb's copy, which holds only in-frame ones; the method was immunoSEQ multiplex PCR. The sample holds about 280,000 clones, roughly 80% seen once. Sequencing was performed on PBMCs or T cells enriched from blood (not recorded which). These receptors came from a man aged 35-49 years who had been exposed to COVID-19.

This chain joins TRBV9 and TRBJ2-2, with D maybe TRBD2 (5 bases). V was shortened by 4 bases and J by 6 bases, with 13 bases between the two germline ends. Germline CDR1 reads SGDLS; CDR2 reads YYNGEE. This CDR3 is built from 14 residues. The DNA for the CDR3 is TGTGCCAGCAGCCCGCCACCGGAGGCCGGGGAGCTGTTTTTT. Amino acid sequence: CASSPPPEAGELFF.

The rearrangement joins TRBV5-1 to TRBJ1-6, with 9 bases that match TRBD1. The CDR3 sequence is 15 residues long. Unmatched junction bases numbered 11, after V lost 4 bases and J lost 12 bases. Germline V gene data show CDR1 as SGHRS and CDR2 as YFSETQ. The CDR3 DNA reads as TGCGCCAGCAGCCTAACCCCGGGACAGGGTGAACCCCTCCACTTT. Translation: CASSLTPGQGEPLHF.

The J gene is TRBJ2-1, the V gene TRBV7-3, with a possible D match to TRBD2 (6 bases). Trimming removed 0 bases from V and 0 bases from J, with 6 bases in between. The V gene's germline CDR1 is SGHTA and CDR2 FQGTGA. This CDR3 spans 15 amino acids. CDR3 protein: CASSLTGSSYNEQFF. As DNA, the CDR3 is TGTGCCAGCAGCTTAACCGGGAGCTCCTACAATGAGCAGTTCTTC.

The V call is TRBV29-1, the J call TRBJ1-6, with TRBD1 identical over 9 bases. Germline assignment: CDR1 SQVTM and CDR2 ANQGSEA. This CDR3 is 14 amino acids long. V dropped 3 bases and J dropped 10; count of bases not matched to a gene: 7. CDR3 in DNA: TGCAGCGTTGATACCGGGACAGGGAACTCACCCCTCCACTTT. Its protein is CSVDTGTGNSPLHF. Combining the CDR3 with reference TRBV29-1 and TRBJ1-6 gives the whole variable domain SAVISQKPSRDICQRGTSLTIQCQVDSQVTMMFWYRQQPGQSLTLIATANQGSEATYESGFVIDKFPISRPNLTFSTLTVSNMSPEDSSIYLCSVDTGTGNSPLHFGNGTRLTVT.

The chain links TRBV3-1 (or the pseudogene TRBV3-2) to TRBJ2-1; TRBD1 agrees at 8 bases. The CDR3 contains 17 residues. CDR1 LGHDT and CDR2 YNNKEL come from the germline V gene (reference sequence). V gave up 3 bases and J gave up 7 bases; unmatched junction bases: 14. CDR3 amino acids: CASSQGYRGSGVNEQFF. In DNA form, the CDR3 reads TGTGCCAGCAGCCAGGGATACAGGGGGTCGGGAGTGAATGAGCAGTTCTTC.

The count of this clone is one. The chain recombines TRBV27 with TRBJ1-5, with 7 bases identical to TRBD1. After removal of 5 bases from V and 1 base from J, the junction contained 5 bases not matched to a gene. The CDR3 runs to 15 residues. The germline gives CDR1 MNHEY, CDR2 SMNVEV (reference sequence). The DNA of the CDR3 is TGTGCCAGCAGTAGATACAGGGGAAGCAATCAGCCCCAGCATTTT. Translation gives CASSRYRGSNQPQHF.

V and J are TRBV18 and TRBJ2-2; tentative D call: TRBD2 (6 bases). With 5 bases removed from V and 0 bases from J, the gap between germline ends came to 16 bases. Germline-derived CDR1 and CDR2 are KGHSH and LQKENI. The CDR3 is 17 residues long. CDR3 nucleotides: TGTGCCAGCTCAGACGCCGGCGGGACGTCGAACACCGGGGAGCTGTTTTTT. This encodes CASSDAGGTSNTGELFF. The full variable domain, its missing parts supplied by reference TRBV18 and TRBJ2-2, is NAGVMQNPRHLVRRRGQEARLRCSPMKGHSHVYWYRQLPEEGLKFMVYLQKENIIDESGMPKERFSAEFPKEGPSILRIQQVVRGDSAAYFCASSDAGGTSNTGELFFGEGSRLTVL.

Only one count was recorded for this clone. The rearrangement links TRBV21-1 to TRBJ2-7; the table's D call TRBD2 went unverified against the DNA. TRBV21-1 is a documented pseudogene. The CDR3 has 13 amino acids. The CDR3 DNA is TGTGCCAGCAGCAGAGGAGGACTCTACGAGCAGTACTTC. It is translated as CASSRGGLYEQYF.

This clone was found once. This chain joins TRBV3-1 (or the pseudogene TRBV3-2) and TRBJ1-2; D is uncertain. The germline V and J ends were trimmed by 1 base and 2 bases, with 8 bases remaining between them. The V gene's germline CDR1 is LGHDT and CDR2 YNNKEL (reference sequence). This CDR3 has 14 residues. The CDR3 DNA reads as TGTGCCAGCAGCCAAGGGGCACCAAACTATGGCTACACCTTC. Its protein is CASSQGAPNYGYTF.

The J gene is TRBJ1-6, the V gene TRBV4-1, with D possibly matching TRBD1 (5 bases). Per the germline V gene, CDR1 is MGHRA and CDR2 is YSYEKL. Trimming cost V 0 bases and J 9 bases, with 15 bases left between them. The CDR3 is made up of 16 amino acids. CDR3 DNA: TGCGCCAGCAGCCAAGATAGTGCCAGGGTTAGTTCACCCCTCCACTTT. This sequence encodes CASSQDSARVSSPLHF.

The chain recombines TRBV18 with TRBJ1-1, with D maybe TRBD1 (6 bases). The germline gives CDR1 KGHSH, CDR2 LQKENI. The CDR3 contains 15 residues. Trimming took 2 bases from V and 2 from J, leaving 12 bases between them. CDR3 in DNA: TGTGCCAGCTCACCAATGGGACACATAAACACTGAAGCTTTCTTT. Translation: CASSPMGHINTEAFF.

This chain joins TRBV11-2 and TRBJ2-5, with D hard to call. With 4 bases removed from V and 3 bases from J, the gap between germline ends came to 12 bases. The germline V gene encodes CDR1 SGHAT and CDR2 FQNNGV. This CDR3 spans 14 amino acids. CDR3 in amino acids: CASSSPWPEETQYF. Written as DNA, the CDR3 is TGTGCCAGCAGCTCCCCTTGGCCAGAAGAGACCCAGTACTTC.

This clone was seen just once. The rearrangement joins TRBV5-1 to TRBJ2-7; maybe TRBD1 (7 bases). V was pared by 4 bases and J by 5 bases, with 19 bases between. This CDR3 contains 15 residues. Germline CDR1 SGHRS, CDR2 YFSETQ. CDR3 nucleotides: TGCGCCAGCAGCGGGAGGCCAGGGGGATCCCACGAGCAGTACTTC. It translates to CASSGRPGGSHEQYF.

This clone was counted a single time. V usage is TRBV19 and J usage is TRBJ1-6, with 10 bases aligning to TRBD1. The CDR3 totals 15 residues. CDR1 and CDR2 (germline): LNHDA, SQIVND (reference sequence). After removal of 6 bases from V and 10 bases from J, the junction contained 9 bases not matched to a gene. The CDR3 DNA is TGTGCCAGTAGAGAAGGGACAGGGGTTGGCTCACCCCTCCACTTT. This encodes CASREGTGVGSPLHF.

The gene calls are TRBV4-1 and TRBJ1-5; D unresolved. Per germline, CDR1 MGHRA and CDR2 YSYEKL. There are 14 residues in the CDR3. Trimming pared 0 bases from V and 1 base from J, leaving 4 bases between. In DNA form, the CDR3 reads TGCGCCAGCAGCCAAGACGGGAGCAATCAGCCCCAGCATTTT. This encodes CASSQDGSNQPQHF.

This chain joins TRBV10-3 and TRBJ2-2; D uncertain. The CDR3 is 13 amino acids. Trimming cost V 4 bases and J 3 bases, with 6 bases left between them. The V gene's germline CDR1 is ENHRY and CDR2 SYGVKD. For the CDR3, the DNA is TGTGCCATCAGTGGCCCGGACACCGGGGAGCTGTTTTTT. Protein product: CAISGPDTGELFF.

The CDR3 reads CASSPGPAGGPNEKLFF. The CDR3 nucleotides are TGCGCCAGCAGCCCGGGACCCGCAGGGGGCCCTAATGAAAAACTGTTTTTT. The chain recombines TRBV5-1 with TRBJ1-4; 8 nucleotides match TRBD1. V lost 4 bases, J lost 3 bases, and 11 bases stayed unmatched. Germline CDR1 and CDR2: SGHRS and YFSETQ. CDR3 size: 17 residues.

The V and J genes are TRBV15 and TRBJ1-5; D is ambiguous. Trimming took 1 base from V and 0 from J, leaving 7 bases between them. The germline V gene encodes CDR1 LNHNV and CDR2 YYDKDF (reference sequence). CDR3 length: 15 residues. CDR3 protein: CATSRAEGSNQPQHF. The CDR3 DNA follows: TGTGCCACCAGCAGAGCGGAGGGTAGCAATCAGCCCCAGCATTTT.

The chain is built from TRBV18 and TRBJ1-1; 9 nucleotides match TRBD1. The germline V gene has CDR1 KGHSH and CDR2 LQKENI. J gave up 6 bases and V 1 base, and 3 bases lay outside the gene matches. The CDR3 contains 14 residues. The CDR3 region is CASSPRQGVAEAFF. The CDR3 coding sequence is TGTGCCAGCTCACCACGACAGGGGGTTGCTGAAGCTTTCTTT.